The clone carrying this T cell receptor (beta chain) turned up a few times. The antigen is unknown. This record comes from a study of T-cell memory formation after mild COVID-19. About the study: Clusters were largely donor specific.

Germline V gene sequence: CDR1 SGHTA, CDR2 FQGNSA. The CDR3 is made up of 12 amino acids. V was shortened by 3 bases and J by 5 bases, with 7 bases between the two germline ends. TCRdb called the 5' RACE reads again in MiXCR, with one record for every CDR3 protein. Counted here are 150,000 to 200,000 distinct CDR3 sequences, 11% occurring once; the ten biggest clones make up approximately 3.8%. Study-wide results and caveats: Pre-infection memory contained some responding clones, which suggested that cross-reactive memory had joined. Later expanders leaned CD4+, whereas day 15 to 85 contracting clones were balanced CD4/CD8.

The sequence was collected from a man younger than 35 who had mild COVID-19 (a few samples of this study predate the infection). Cell type and time point are not known. The specimen sequenced was PBMCs or a T cell subset sorted from them (not recorded which). The chain is built from TRBV7-2 and TRBJ1-2; D is unresolved. The CDR3 sequence: CASSFRGYGYTF. The CDR3 DNA sequence: TGTGCCAGCAGCTTCCGGGGTTATGGCTACACCTTC. Full variable domain (remainder filled in from reference TRBV7-2 and TRBJ1-2): GAGVSQSPSNKVTEKGKDVELRCDPISGHTALYWYRQSLGQGLEFLIYFQGNSAPDKSGLPSDRFSAERTGGSVSTLTIQRTQQEDSAVYLCASSFRGYGYTFGSGTRLTVV.